A selection of T cell receptor beta chains follows, all from one sample in a study of cytomegalovirus exposure and HLA in healthy donors. Here immunoSEQ multiplex PCR was the method, and the copy in TCRdb shows in-frame clones only, minus some. The table includes roughly 120,000 clones, 77% detected once. The source material was PBMCs. Receptor source: a man in his late teens or twenties in good health and CMV-seropositive. Each CDR3 is given with its conserved first and last residue. Each record gives: J gene, V gene, CDR3 protein.

TRBJ2-5 | TRBV5-6 | CASSWVGGPETQYF
TRBJ1-3 | TRBV28 | CASSPPGTGGSGNTIYF
TRBJ2-1 | TRBV13 | CASSPRTGEVNEQFF
TRBJ2-3 | TRBV28 | CASRKGGVSADTQYF
TRBJ2-1 | TRBV30 | CASTPNSYNEQFF
TRBJ1-5 | TRBV4-1 | CASSQGLGEHQPQHF
TRBJ2-2 | TRBV14 | CASSQGVNTGELFF
TRBJ1-1 | TRBV21-1 | CASPRWREIVNTEAFF
TRBJ1-2 | TRBV23-1 | CASGRDRGIGYGYTF
TRBJ2-7 | TRBV5-5 | CASSLVDRDGVYEQYF
TRBJ2-3 | TRBV7-7 | CASSLAASGSSTDTQYF
TRBJ1-1 | TRBV29-1 | CSGGGQGDTEAFF
TRBJ1-2 | TRBV18 | CASSRDSYGYTF
TRBJ2-4 | TRBV7-2 | CASSASLAKNIQYF
TRBJ2-2 | TRBV30 | CARLGGMNTGELFF
TRBJ2-2 | TRBV7-3 | CASSMYRGKSGELFF
TRBJ2-4 | TRBV11-2 | CASSLDLGGQNIQYF
TRBJ2-2 | TRBV18 | CASSPGQFTGELFF
TRBJ1-2 | TRBV27 | CASSPTGIIYGYTF
TRBJ2-1 | TRBV11-2 | CASSDPGGRGDEQFF
TRBJ2-3 | TRBV5-1 | CASSSPSSGGNTDTQYF
TRBJ2-5 | TRBV10-3 | CAIGTGGYREETQYF
TRBJ1-1 | TRBV7-8 | CASSFFSTGLNTEAFF
TRBJ2-1 | TRBV29-1 | CSVISGSDFYNEQFF
TRBJ2-6 | TRBV28 | CASLGGSSGANGLTF
TRBJ1-1 | TRBV28 | CASSEQTSGGNTEAFF
TRBJ2-2 | TRBV6-1 | CASTELRQDDGELFF
TRBJ1-1 | TRBV4-1 | CASSQDYNSGRMNMNTEAFF
TRBJ2-1 | TRBV7-9 | CASSSTSGRAGSYNEQFF